A single sample gave rise to the 24 T cell receptor beta chains below, sequenced in a study of cytomegalovirus exposure and HLA in healthy donors. Researchers ran the PCR with 60 Vbeta and 13 Jbeta primers. Clones were read by immunoSEQ multiplex PCR, and TCRdb kept only the in-frame ones, dropping some. The repertoire has approximately 130,000 clones, roughly four fifths of them found once; the top ten carry over 1%. The sequencing sample was made of PBMCs. These receptor sequences come from a boy younger than 18 in good health and CMV-seronegative.

The chain employs TRBV30 and TRBJ1-2; 9 positions match TRBD1. After removal of 5 bases from V and 6 bases from J, the junction contained 16 bases not matched to a gene. The CDR3 consists of 16 residues. In germline, CDR1 is GTSNPN, CDR2 SVGIG (reference sequence). CDR3 sequence: CAWDGGTGQYPNGYTF. The CDR3, as DNA: TGTGCCTGGGATGGTGGGACAGGGCAATATCCCAATGGCTACACCTTC.

The chain combines TRBV11-3 with TRBJ2-1; 8 nucleotides align to TRBD1. J lost 8 bases, V lost 1 base, and 7 bases had no gene match. Looked up from germline, CDR1 is SGHNT and CDR2 is YENEEA. The CDR3 runs 15 residues. The CDR3 loop is CASSLGQGARDEQFF. Here the CDR3 DNA reads TGTGCCAGCAGCTTAGGTCAGGGGGCAAGGGATGAGCAGTTCTTC.

The chain is built from TRBV5-1 and TRBJ1-5, with 8 bases identical to TRBD1. Trimming took 3 bases from V and 4 from J; bases not matched to a gene: 3. This CDR3 contains 14 residues. In germline, CDR1 is SGHRS, CDR2 YFSETQ. CDR3 sequence (DNA): TGCGCCAGCAGCTCCGGACAGGGAAATCAGCCCCAGCATTTT. It is translated as CASSSGQGNQPQHF.

The chain recombines TRBV14 with TRBJ1-2; 9 nucleotides agree with TRBD1. Per germline, CDR1 SGHDN and CDR2 FVKESK. CDR3 length equals 15 residues. After removal of 2 bases from V and 2 bases from J, the junction contained 3 bases not matched to a gene. As DNA, the CDR3 is TGTGCCAGCAGCCAACCCGGGACAGGGAACTATGGCTACACCTTC. This gives the protein CASSQPGTGNYGYTF.

The chain employs TRBV6-1 and TRBJ2-1; no reliable D call. V was clipped by 4 bases and J by 1 base, with 17 bases between them. Germline V gene lookup returns CDR1 MNHNS and CDR2 SASEGT. The CDR3 totals 17 residues. CDR3 DNA: TGTGCCAGCAGTGCCCCGCTCACTAATCGATCCTACAATGAGCAGTTCTTC. Its translation is CASSAPLTNRSYNEQFF.

V gene TRBV28 combines with J gene TRBJ2-7, with D perhaps matching TRBD1 (5 bases). The CDR3 length is 13 residues. The V end lost 5 bases, the J end lost 2 bases, and 10 bases lay between the germline ends. Germline loops: CDR1 MDHEN, CDR2 SYDVKM. CDR3 residues: CASSVRTTYEQYF. The CDR3 bases are TGTGCCAGCAGTGTGCGGACAACCTACGAGCAGTACTTC.

This chain uses TRBV30 with TRBJ1-2, with 7 bases aligning to TRBD1. This CDR3 has 13 amino acids. Trimming cost V 1 base and J 7 bases; bases outside gene matches: 6. Germline V gives CDR1 GTSNPN, CDR2 SVGIG (reference sequence). The CDR3: CAWSATGVTGYTF. CDR3 DNA sequence: TGTGCCTGGAGTGCTACAGGGGTGACTGGCTACACCTTC.

The chain has TRBV5-1 and TRBJ2-7, with D perhaps matching TRBD2 (6 bases). V lost 1 base and J 5 bases, leaving 10 bases between the germline ends. Germline V gene lookup returns CDR1 SGHRS and CDR2 YFSETQ. This CDR3 comprises 13 residues. In nucleotides, the CDR3 is TGCGCCAGCAGCTTGCTGGGACTCCACGAGCAGTACTTC. Its protein product is CASSLLGLHEQYF.

The chain combines TRBV6-5 with TRBJ1-1, with D possibly being TRBD1 (5 bases). The germline V and J ends were trimmed by 0 bases and 10 bases, with 6 bases remaining between them. Per the germline V gene, CDR1 is MNHEY and CDR2 is SVGAGI. The CDR3 sequence is 11 residues long. The CDR3 bases are TGTGCCAGCAGTTACTCAGGGGTAGCTTTCTTT. Its protein is CASSYSGVAFF.

This rearrangement joins TRBV11-2 to TRBJ2-5; possibly TRBD1 for D (7 bases). CDR1 SGHAT and CDR2 FQNNGV come from the germline V gene. Trimming took 7 bases from V and 5 from J, leaving 14 bases between them. This CDR3 has 13 residues. The CDR3 region has the DNA TGTGCCAGCATTCAGGGGGGCGGCGAGACCCAGTACTTC. Amino acids: CASIQGGGETQYF.

The rearrangement uses TRBV11-3 and TRBJ2-1; perhaps TRBD1 as D (5 bases). The V gene lost 3 bases and the J gene lost 13 bases, with 10 bases spanning the gap. The CDR3 loop spans 11 amino acids. Germline V gene data show CDR1 as SGHNT and CDR2 as YENEEA. For the CDR3, the DNA is TGTGCCAGCAGCTTCGGAGACAGTCAGTTCTTC. Amino acids: CASSFGDSQFF. Based on the CDR3 plus reference TRBV11-3 and TRBJ2-1, the full variable domain is EAGVVQSPRYKIIEKKQPVAFWCNPISGHNTLYWYLQNLGQGPELLIRYENEEAVDDSQLPKDRFSAERLKGVDSTLKIQPAELGDSAVYLCASSFGDSQFFGPGTRLTVL.

This clone was seen a handful of times. This chain links TRBV5-1 with TRBJ2-2, with a tentative D call TRBD1 (5 bases). CDR1 is SGHRS, CDR2 YFSETQ, per germline. This CDR3 contains 14 residues. V was trimmed by 1 base and J by 4 bases, leaving 8 bases between them. CDR3 loop: CASSLHRTTGELFF. The CDR3 nucleotides read TGCGCCAGCAGCTTGCACAGGACCACCGGGGAGCTGTTTTTT.

The rearrangement uses TRBV19 and TRBJ1-3, with D hard to call. CDR3 length: 14 amino acids. V lost 6 bases to trimming and J lost 0 bases, with 9 bases between them. Germline V gene sequence: CDR1 LNHDA, CDR2 SQIVND (reference sequence). The DNA of the CDR3 is TGTGCCAGTAGAGAACTGCTCTCTGGAAACACCATATATTTT. Translation: CASRELLSGNTIYF. The full variable domain, completed using reference TRBV19 and TRBJ1-3, is DGGITQSPKYLFRKEGQNVTLSCEQNLNHDAMYWYRQDPGQGLRLIYYSQIVNDFQKGDIAEGYSVSREKKESFPLTVTSAQKNPTAFYLCASRELLSGNTIYFGEGSWLTVV.

This chain connects TRBV9 to TRBJ1-1; D uncertain. The CDR3 is made up of 13 amino acids. The germline V gene encodes CDR1 SGDLS and CDR2 YYNGEE. V gave up 0 bases and J gave up 0 bases, with 3 bases separating them. The CDR3 here is CASSVVLNTEAFF. In DNA form, the CDR3 reads TGTGCCAGCAGCGTAGTCTTGAACACTGAAGCTTTCTTT.

The chain couples TRBV6-6 to TRBJ1-2; TRBD1 agrees at 7 bases. The CDR3 is 16 residues long. The V and J ends lost 1 base and 3 bases, in that order; junction bases with no gene match: 8. CDR1 is MNHNY, CDR2 SVGAGI, per germline (reference sequence). CDR3 nucleotide sequence: TGTGCCAGCAGTTACTACGACAGGGACCTGGACTATGGCTACACCTTC. It yields the protein CASSYYDRDLDYGYTF.

The chain combines TRBV29-1 with TRBJ1-3; D is unresolved. Germline V gene lookup returns CDR1 SQVTM and CDR2 ANQGSEA. CDR3 length: 14 amino acids. The germline V and J ends were trimmed by 3 bases and 4 bases, with 13 bases remaining between them. The CDR3 is CSVELGIEGNTIYF. In nucleotides, the CDR3 is TGCAGCGTTGAGCTCGGTATAGAGGGAAACACCATATATTTT.

This clone was seen more than once but under ten times. The J gene is TRBJ2-3, the V gene TRBV2, with 7 bases identical to TRBD2. V lost 7 bases, J lost 6 bases, and 7 bases stayed unmatched. The CDR3 length is 13 residues. Germline values: CDR1 SNHLY, CDR2 FYNNEI. The CDR3 spells CASTLAAADTQYF. The CDR3 region has the DNA TGTGCCAGCACCCTAGCGGCGGCGGATACGCAGTATTTT.

J is TRBJ1-3 and V is TRBV15; D is uncertain. Germline V gives CDR1 LNHNV, CDR2 YYDKDF (reference sequence). The germline V and J ends were trimmed by 4 bases and 0 bases, with 7 bases remaining between them. CDR3 length equals 14 residues. The CDR3 nucleotides are TGTGCCACCAGCACCACAGTCTCTGGAAACACCATATATTTT. This encodes CATSTTVSGNTIYF. Full variable domain (outside the CDR3, taken from reference TRBV15 and TRBJ1-3): DAMVIQNPRYQVTQFGKPVTLSCSQTLNHNVMYWYQQKSSQAPKLLFHYYDKDFNNEADTPDNFQSRRPNTSFCFLDIRSPGLGDTAMYLCATSTTVSGNTIYFGEGSWLTVV.

The V call is TRBV29-1, the J call TRBJ2-2, with D tentatively TRBD2 (5 bases). This CDR3 has 14 amino acids. Germline V gene data show CDR1 as SQVTM and CDR2 as ANQGSEA. Between the trimmed V and J ends, which lost 6 bases and 0 bases, there was a span of 11 bases. In nucleotides, the CDR3 is TGCAGCGTCCCTGGACTTACGAACACCGGGGAGCTGTTTTTT. This gives the protein CSVPGLTNTGELFF.

The gene calls are TRBV15 and TRBJ1-3; unclear D gene. The CDR3 has 15 residues. Germline V gene sequence: CDR1 LNHNV, CDR2 YYDKDF (reference sequence). Trimming left V 1 base short and J 0 bases short, with 7 bases between. CDR3 residues: CATSRGESSGNTIYF. The DNA of the CDR3 is TGTGCCACCAGCAGAGGGGAGAGCTCTGGAAACACCATATATTTT.

The chain recombines TRBV5-1 with TRBJ2-3, with 9 positions matching TRBD1. The length of the CDR3 is 15 residues. J gave up 4 bases and V 0 bases, and 3 bases lay outside the gene matches. Germline CDR1 is SGHRS and CDR2 is YFSETQ. The CDR3: CASSLGQGGADTQYF. The CDR3 coding sequence is TGCGCCAGCAGCTTGGGACAGGGGGGCGCAGATACGCAGTATTTT.

This chain connects TRBV5-1 to TRBJ1-5; tentatively, D is TRBD1 (6 bases). CDR3 length: 15 residues. Germline assignment: CDR1 SGHRS and CDR2 YFSETQ. V was shortened by 4 bases and J by 6 bases, with 17 bases between the two germline ends. Here the CDR3 reads CASSPIPGASQPQHF. In DNA, the CDR3 is TGCGCCAGCAGCCCCATCCCAGGGGCAAGTCAGCCCCAGCATTTT.

The rearrangement links TRBV1 to TRBJ1-2. TRBV1 corresponds to a pseudogene. The CDR3 extends over 9 amino acids. The CDR3 reads CTSLYGYTF. DNA of the CDR3: TGCACCAGTCTCTATGGCTACACCTTC.

This clone occurred a few times. V gene TRBV7-8 combines with J gene TRBJ1-3; 7 nucleotides match TRBD1. This CDR3 has 14 amino acids. Germline-derived CDR1 and CDR2 are SGHVS and FQNEAQ. V shed 4 bases and J 0 bases; nucleotides not matched to a gene: 0. The CDR3 is CASSWTGSGNTIYF. The CDR3 DNA follows: TGTGCCAGCAGCTGGACAGGCTCTGGAAACACCATATATTTT.